This TCR beta chain originates from a study of blood T cell repertoires in COVID-19. The overall study: Samples of COVID-19 (acute and convalescent) were obtained from the United States, Italy and Spain.

This clone showed up just once. Only in-frame clones appear in the TCRdb table, and some are missing; sequencing was by immunoSEQ multiplex PCR. The sample shows roughly 200,000 clones, about 83% of them seen only once. Trimming took 5 bases from V and 7 from J, leaving 14 bases between them. From germline, CDR1 is LNHDA and CDR2 SQIVND (reference sequence). This CDR3 is 13 amino acids long. This TCR came from a man aged 35-49 years with active or convalescent COVID-19. Sequencing was performed on peripheral blood. V gene TRBV19 combines with J gene TRBJ1-2; possible D gene TRBD1, 6 bases. CDR3 sequence reads: CASSAPGAGGYTF. The CDR3 nucleotides are TGTGCCAGTAGTGCCCCAGGGGCGGGTGGCTACACCTTC.